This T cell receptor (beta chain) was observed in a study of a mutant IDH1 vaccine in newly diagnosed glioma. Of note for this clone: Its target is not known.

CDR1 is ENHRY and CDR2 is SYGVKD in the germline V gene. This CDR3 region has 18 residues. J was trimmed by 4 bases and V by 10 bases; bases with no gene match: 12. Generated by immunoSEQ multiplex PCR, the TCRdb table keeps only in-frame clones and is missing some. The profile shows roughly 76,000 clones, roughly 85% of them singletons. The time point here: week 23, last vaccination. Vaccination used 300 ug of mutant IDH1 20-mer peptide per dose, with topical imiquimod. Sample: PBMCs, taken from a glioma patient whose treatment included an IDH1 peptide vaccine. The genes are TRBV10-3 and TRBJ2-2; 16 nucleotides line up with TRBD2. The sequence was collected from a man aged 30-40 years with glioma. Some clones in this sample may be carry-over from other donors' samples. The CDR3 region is CATEPGLAGGGGTGELFF. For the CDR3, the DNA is TGTGCCACTGAACCGGGACTAGCGGGAGGGGGAGGCACCGGGGAGCTGTTTTTT.